This TCR beta chain was obtained from a study of blood T cell repertoires in COVID-19. Study-level information: The study drew acute and convalescent COVID-19 samples from the United States, Italy and Spain. Nucleic acid was either cDNA or gDNA, and it came from T cells, B-cell-depleted T cells, or PBMCs.

As handled by the study authors: Amplified reference gene primers provided the basis for estimating nucleated cell counts. Sequencing was performed with immunoSEQ multiplex PCR; in TCRdb, only in-frame clones are kept and a portion is missing. V and J calls plus clone size are reproduced from that table; the DNA served to infer D and trimming. The repertoire holds roughly 200,000 clones, with roughly 76% as singletons. Trimming took 5 bases from V and 5 from J; bases not matched to a gene: 11. This CDR3 region has 15 residues. Germline V lookup: CDR1 SGHVS, CDR2 FQNEAQ. The sequenced sample was peripheral blood. The chain recombines TRBV7-8 with TRBJ2-5; 7 bases match TRBD2. The source of this sequence is a woman aged 35 to 49 with COVID-19, enrolled during active disease. CDR3 loop: CASSRTELATETQYF. The CDR3 DNA reads TGTGCCAGCAGCCGAACCGAACTAGCGACGGAGACCCAGTACTTC.